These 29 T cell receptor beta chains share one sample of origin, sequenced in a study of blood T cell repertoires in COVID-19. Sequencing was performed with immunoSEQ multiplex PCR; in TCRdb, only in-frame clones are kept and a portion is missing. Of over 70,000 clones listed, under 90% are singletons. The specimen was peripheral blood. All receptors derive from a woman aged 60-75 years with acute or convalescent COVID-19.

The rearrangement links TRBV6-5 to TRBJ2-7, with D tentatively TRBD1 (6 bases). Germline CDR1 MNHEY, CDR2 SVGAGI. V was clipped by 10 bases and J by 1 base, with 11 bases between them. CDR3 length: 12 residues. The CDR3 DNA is TGTGCCACCCACAGGGTTTCCTACGAGCAGTACTTC. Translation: CATHRVSYEQYF.

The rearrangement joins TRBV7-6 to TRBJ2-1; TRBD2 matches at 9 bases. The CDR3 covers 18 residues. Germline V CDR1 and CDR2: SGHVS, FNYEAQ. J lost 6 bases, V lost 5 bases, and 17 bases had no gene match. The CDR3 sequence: CASSGRVSGSRSSNEQFF. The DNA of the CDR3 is TGTGCCAGCAGCGGTAGGGTTAGCGGGAGTCGCTCAAGCAATGAGCAGTTCTTC. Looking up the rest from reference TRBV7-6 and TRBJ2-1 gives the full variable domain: GAGVSQSPRYKVTKRGQDVALRCDPISGHVSLYWYRQALGQGPEFLTYFNYEAQQDKSGLPNDRFSAERPEGSISTLTIQRTEQRDSAMYRCASSGRVSGSRSSNEQFFGPGTRLTVL.

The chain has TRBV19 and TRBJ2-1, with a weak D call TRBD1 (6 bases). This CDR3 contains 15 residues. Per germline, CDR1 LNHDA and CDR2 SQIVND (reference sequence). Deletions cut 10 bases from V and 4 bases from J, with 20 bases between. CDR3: CANPPGHPKYNEQFF. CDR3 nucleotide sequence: TGTGCCAATCCACCGGGACATCCTAAATACAATGAGCAGTTCTTC. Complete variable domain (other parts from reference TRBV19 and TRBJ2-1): DGGITQSPKYLFRKEGQNVTLSCEQNLNHDAMYWYRQDPGQGLRLIYYSQIVNDFQKGDIAEGYSVSREKKESFPLTVTSAQKNPTAFYLCANPPGHPKYNEQFFGPGTRLTVL.

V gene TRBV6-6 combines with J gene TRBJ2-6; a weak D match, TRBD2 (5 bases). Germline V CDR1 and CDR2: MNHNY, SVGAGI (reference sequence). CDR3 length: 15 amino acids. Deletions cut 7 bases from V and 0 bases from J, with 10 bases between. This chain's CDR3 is CASTPEGSGANVLTF. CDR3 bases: TGTGCCAGCACCCCCGAGGGCTCTGGGGCCAACGTCCTGACTTTC.

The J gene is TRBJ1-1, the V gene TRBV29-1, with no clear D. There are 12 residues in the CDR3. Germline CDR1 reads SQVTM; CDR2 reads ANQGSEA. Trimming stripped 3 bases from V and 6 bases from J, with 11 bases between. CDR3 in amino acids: CSVDGGFAEAFF. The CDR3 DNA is TGCAGCGTTGACGGCGGGTTCGCTGAAGCTTTCTTT.

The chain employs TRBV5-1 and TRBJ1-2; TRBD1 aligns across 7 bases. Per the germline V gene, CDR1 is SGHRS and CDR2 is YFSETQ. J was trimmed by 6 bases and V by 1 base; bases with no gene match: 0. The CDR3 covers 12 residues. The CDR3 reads CASSLQGDGYTF. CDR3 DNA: TGCGCCAGCAGCTTGCAGGGGGATGGCTACACCTTC.

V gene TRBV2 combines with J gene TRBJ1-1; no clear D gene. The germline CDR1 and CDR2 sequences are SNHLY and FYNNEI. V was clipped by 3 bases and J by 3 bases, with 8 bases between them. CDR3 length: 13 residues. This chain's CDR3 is CASSDEGYTEAFF. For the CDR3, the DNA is TGTGCCAGCAGTGACGAGGGTTACACTGAAGCTTTCTTT.

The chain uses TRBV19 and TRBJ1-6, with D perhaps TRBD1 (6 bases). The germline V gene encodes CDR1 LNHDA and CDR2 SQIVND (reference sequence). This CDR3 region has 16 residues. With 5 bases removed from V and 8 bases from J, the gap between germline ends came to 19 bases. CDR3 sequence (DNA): TGTGCCAGTAGTGTCGGTAACAGGGTGTATCATTCACCCCTCCACTTT. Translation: CASSVGNRVYHSPLHF.

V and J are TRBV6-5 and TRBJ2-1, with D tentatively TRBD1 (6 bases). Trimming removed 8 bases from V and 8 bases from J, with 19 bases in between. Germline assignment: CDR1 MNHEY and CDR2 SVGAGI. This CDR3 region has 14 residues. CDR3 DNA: TGTGCCAGCGATCTGGCAGGGGTCAGTGATGAGCAGTTCTTC. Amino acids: CASDLAGVSDEQFF.

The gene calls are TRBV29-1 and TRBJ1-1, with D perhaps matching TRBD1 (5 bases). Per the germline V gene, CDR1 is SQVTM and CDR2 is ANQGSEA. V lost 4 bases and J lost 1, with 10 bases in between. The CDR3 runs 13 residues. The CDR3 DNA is TGCAGCGTTGCTCCAGGGCCGAACACTGAAGCTTTCTTT. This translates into CSVAPGPNTEAFF.

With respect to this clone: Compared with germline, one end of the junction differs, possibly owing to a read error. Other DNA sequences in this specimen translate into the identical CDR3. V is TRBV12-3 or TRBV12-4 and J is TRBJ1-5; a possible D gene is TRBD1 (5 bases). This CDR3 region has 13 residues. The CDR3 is CASSSGFNQPQHF. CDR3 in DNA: TGTGCCAGTAGTTCAGGGTTCAATCAGCCCCAGCATTTT.

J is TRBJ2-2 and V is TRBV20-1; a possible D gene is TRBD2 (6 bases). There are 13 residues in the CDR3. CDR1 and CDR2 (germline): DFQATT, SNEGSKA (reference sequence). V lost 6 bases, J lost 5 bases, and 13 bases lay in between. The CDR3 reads CSASSGLTGELFF. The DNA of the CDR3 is TGCAGTGCAAGTTCGGGACTGACCGGGGAGCTGTTTTTT.

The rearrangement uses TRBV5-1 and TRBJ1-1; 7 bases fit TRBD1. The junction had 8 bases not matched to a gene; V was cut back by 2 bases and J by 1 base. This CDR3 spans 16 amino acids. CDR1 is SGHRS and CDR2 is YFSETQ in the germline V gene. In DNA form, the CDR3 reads TGCGCCAGCAGCTTTAGGGCAGGGGGAACGAACACTGAAGCTTTCTTT. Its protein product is CASSFRAGGTNTEAFF.

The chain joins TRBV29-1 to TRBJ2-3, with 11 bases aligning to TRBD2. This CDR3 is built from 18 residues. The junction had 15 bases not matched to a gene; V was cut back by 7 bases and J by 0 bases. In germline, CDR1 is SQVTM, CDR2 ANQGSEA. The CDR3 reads CSGLGGSSGRLSTDTQYF. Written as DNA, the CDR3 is TGCAGCGGTCTCGGGGGGTCTAGCGGGAGGTTAAGCACAGATACGCAGTATTTT.

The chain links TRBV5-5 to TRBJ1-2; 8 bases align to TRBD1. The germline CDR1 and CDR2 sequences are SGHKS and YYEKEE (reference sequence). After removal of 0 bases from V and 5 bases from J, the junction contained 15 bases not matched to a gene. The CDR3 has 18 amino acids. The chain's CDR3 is CASSLGGLGQGLWYGYTF. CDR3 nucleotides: TGTGCCAGCAGCTTGGGAGGCTTAGGACAGGGTTTATGGTATGGCTACACCTTC.

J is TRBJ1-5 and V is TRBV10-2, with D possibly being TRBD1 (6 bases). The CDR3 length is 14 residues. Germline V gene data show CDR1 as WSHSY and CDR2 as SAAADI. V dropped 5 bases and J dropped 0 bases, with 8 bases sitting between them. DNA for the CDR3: TGCGCCAGCAGTTCAGGGGCTAGCAATCAGCCCCAGCATTTT. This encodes CASSSGASNQPQHF.

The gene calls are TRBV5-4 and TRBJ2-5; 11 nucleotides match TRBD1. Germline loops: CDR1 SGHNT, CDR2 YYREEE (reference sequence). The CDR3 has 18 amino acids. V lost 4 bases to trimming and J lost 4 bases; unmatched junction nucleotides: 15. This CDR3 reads CASSKAHVGTGGTETQYF. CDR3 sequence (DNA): TGTGCCAGCAGCAAGGCGCATGTAGGGACAGGGGGAACAGAGACCCAGTACTTC. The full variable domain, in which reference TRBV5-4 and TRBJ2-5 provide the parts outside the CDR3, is ETGVTQSPTHLIKTRGQQVTLRCSSQSGHNTVSWYQQALGQGPQFIFQYYREEENGRGNFPPRFSGLQFPNYSSELNVNALELDDSALYLCASSKAHVGTGGTETQYFGPGTRLLVL.

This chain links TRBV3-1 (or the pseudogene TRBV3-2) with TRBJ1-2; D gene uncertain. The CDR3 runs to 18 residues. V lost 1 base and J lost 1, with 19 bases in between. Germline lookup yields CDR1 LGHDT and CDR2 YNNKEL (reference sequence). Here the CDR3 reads CASSQVALRRPVNYGYTF. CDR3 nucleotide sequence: TGTGCCAGCAGCCAAGTCGCTTTACGCAGGCCGGTTAACTATGGCTACACCTTC.

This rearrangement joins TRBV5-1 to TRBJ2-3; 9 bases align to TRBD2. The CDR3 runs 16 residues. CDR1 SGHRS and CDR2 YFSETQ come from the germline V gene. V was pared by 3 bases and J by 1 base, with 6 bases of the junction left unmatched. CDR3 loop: CASSYGGGAGTDTQYF. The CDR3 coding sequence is TGCGCCAGCAGCTATGGCGGGGGGGCCGGCACAGATACGCAGTATTTT. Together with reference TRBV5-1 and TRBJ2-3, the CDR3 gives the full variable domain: KAGVTQTPRYLIKTRGQQVTLSCSPISGHRSVSWYQQTPGQGLQFLFEYFSETQRNKGNFPGRFSGRQFSNSRSEMNVSTLELGDSALYLCASSYGGGAGTDTQYFGPGTRLTVL.

CDR3 in DNA: TGCGCCAGCAGCTTGGGCCTAACAGGGACCACAGATACGCAGTATTTT. Amino acid sequence: CASSLGLTGTTDTQYF. The chain couples TRBV5-1 to TRBJ2-3; weak D call: TRBD1 (6 bases). V gave up 0 bases and J gave up 2 bases, with 13 bases separating them. Germline CDR1 and CDR2: SGHRS and YFSETQ. This CDR3 region has 16 residues.

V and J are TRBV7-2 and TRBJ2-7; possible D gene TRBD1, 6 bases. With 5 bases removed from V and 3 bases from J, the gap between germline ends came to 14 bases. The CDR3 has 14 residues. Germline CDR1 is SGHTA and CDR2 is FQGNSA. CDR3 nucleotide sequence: TGTGCCAGCAGCGCGAGCCAGGGGAACTACGAGCAGTACTTC. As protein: CASSASQGNYEQYF. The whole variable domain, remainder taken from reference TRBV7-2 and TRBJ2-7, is GAGVSQSPSNKVTEKGKDVELRCDPISGHTALYWYRQSLGQGLEFLIYFQGNSAPDKSGLPSDRFSAERTGGSVSTLTIQRTQQEDSAVYLCASSASQGNYEQYFGPGTRLTVT.

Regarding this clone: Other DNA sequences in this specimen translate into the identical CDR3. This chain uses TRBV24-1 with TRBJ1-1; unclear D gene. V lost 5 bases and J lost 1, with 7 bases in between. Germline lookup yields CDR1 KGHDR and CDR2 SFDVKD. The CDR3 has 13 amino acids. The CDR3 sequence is CATSGGGNTEAFF. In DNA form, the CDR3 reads TGTGCCACCAGTGGTGGAGGGAACACTGAAGCTTTCTTT.

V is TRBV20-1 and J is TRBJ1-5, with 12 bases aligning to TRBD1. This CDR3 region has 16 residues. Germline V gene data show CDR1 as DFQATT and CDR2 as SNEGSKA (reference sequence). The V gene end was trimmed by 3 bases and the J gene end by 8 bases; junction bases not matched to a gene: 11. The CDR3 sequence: CSASVSGTGGAKPQHF. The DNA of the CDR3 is TGCAGTGCTAGTGTCTCCGGGACAGGGGGCGCGAAGCCCCAGCATTTT.

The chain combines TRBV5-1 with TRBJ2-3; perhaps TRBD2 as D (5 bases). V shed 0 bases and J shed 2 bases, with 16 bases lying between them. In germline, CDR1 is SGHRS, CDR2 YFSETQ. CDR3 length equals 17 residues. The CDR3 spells CASSLGLVAAVTDTQYF. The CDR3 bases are TGCGCCAGCAGCTTGGGTCTCGTGGCAGCGGTCACAGATACGCAGTATTTT.

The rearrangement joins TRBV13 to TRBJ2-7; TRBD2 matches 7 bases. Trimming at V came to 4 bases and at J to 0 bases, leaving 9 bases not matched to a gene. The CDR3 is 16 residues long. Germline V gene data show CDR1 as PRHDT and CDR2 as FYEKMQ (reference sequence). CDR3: CASSSKKRGASYEQYF. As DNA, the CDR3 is TGTGCCAGCAGCTCAAAGAAGCGGGGTGCCTCCTACGAGCAGTACTTC.

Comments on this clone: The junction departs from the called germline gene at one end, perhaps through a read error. In DNA form, the CDR3 reads TGCAGGGCGCAGGGGAGTGAAGTACGCTTC. It yields the protein CRAQGSEVRF. V and J are TRBV20-1 and TRBJ1-2; D possibly corresponds to TRBD1 (6 bases). Germline V gives CDR1 DFQATT, CDR2 SNEGSKA (reference sequence). The CDR3 is 10 residues long.

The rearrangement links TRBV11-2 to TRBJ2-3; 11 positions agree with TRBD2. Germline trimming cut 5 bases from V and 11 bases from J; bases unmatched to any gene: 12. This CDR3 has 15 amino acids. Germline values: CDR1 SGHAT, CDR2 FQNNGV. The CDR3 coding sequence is TGTGCCAGCAGCCTCACTAGCGGGGGCATTTTCGGGCAGTATTTT. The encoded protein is CASSLTSGGIFGQYF.

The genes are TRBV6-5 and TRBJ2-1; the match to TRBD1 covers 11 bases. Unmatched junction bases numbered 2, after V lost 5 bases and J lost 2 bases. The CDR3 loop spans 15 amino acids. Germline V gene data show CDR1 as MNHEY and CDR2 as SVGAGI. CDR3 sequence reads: CASSRTGGTYNEQFF. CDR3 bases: TGTGCCAGCAGTAGGACAGGGGGCACCTACAATGAGCAGTTCTTC.

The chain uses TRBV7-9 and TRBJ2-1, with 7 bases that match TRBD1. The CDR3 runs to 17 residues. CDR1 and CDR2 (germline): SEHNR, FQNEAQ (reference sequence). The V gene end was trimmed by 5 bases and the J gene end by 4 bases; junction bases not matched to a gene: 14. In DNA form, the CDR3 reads TGTGCCAGCAGCCCTATCGTCGGGACAGTACAATACAATGAGCAGTTCTTC. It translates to CASSPIVGTVQYNEQFF. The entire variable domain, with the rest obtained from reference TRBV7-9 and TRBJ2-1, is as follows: DTGVSQNPRHKITKRGQNVTFRCDPISEHNRLYWYRQTLGQGPEFLTYFQNEAQLEKSRLLSDRFSAERPKGSFSTLEIQRTEQGDSAMYLCASSPIVGTVQYNEQFFGPGTRLTVL.